The sequence of this T cell receptor (beta chain) was determined in a study of T cell responses to AZD1222 COVID-19 vaccine (dated by TCRdb to about 2021). In the study overall: AZD1222 recipients given second doses at about 4 weeks or at about 12 weeks were pooled, since spike-specific TCR depth and breadth were not found to differ between the two schedules. TCR sequencing covered fewer than 250 trial participants: some 210 given two doses of AZD1222 and 26 given two doses of MenACWY control vaccine. Enrollment into the trials was organized by age into subgroups of 18-55, 56-69 and 70-plus years, and those subgroups contained roughly 150, 30 and 60 TCR-sequenced participants, respectively.

With regard to this clone: Its antigen remains unidentified. Qualities for individual bases were not recorded, and no much larger clone is one base off.

Inclusive of the bounding cysteine and phenylalanine, the CDR3 is 15 residues long. The entry retains the CDR3 DNA only, 45 bases that are in frame from base 1. According to the germline V gene, CDR1 reads ENHRY and CDR2 reads SYGVKD. V is clipped by 0 bases and J by 7 bases, and the sequence between their germline boundaries is 12 bases long. The CDR3 regions of human TCRbeta chains were analyzed by immunosequencing. Turning to the authors' computational methods: TCRs in the repertoires were matched against a reference library of SARS-CoV-2-specific TCRs that had been generated with the MIRA antigen-specificity platform. Breadth was defined as the fraction of unique TCRs that were SARS-CoV-2-associated. Depth was defined as the fraction of total T cells that were SARS-CoV-2-associated. Using the MIRA data, each spike-specific TCR was assigned both to the spike region to which the TCR was reactive and to a CD4 or CD8 class. Log10-transformed breadth and depth values were compared by one-way ANOVA with Sidak's multiple comparisons tests. The table was pulled from immuneACCESS by TCRdb, which kept in-frame rearrangements only. Such tables lose some clones; where checked, under half of the loss comes from unresolved V genes, and the rest has no known cause. The V and J calls and the clone size are those of that table, but D and trimming were determined from the DNA. The sample data list around 85,000 clones, and 80% to 90% of these were observed just once. The ten largest account for about 6% of the sample.

Overall study outcomes, separate from this receptor: After two AZD1222 doses, both the breadth and the depth of spike-specific TCRs were significantly higher than at day 0 and than in MenACWY recipients. Epitopes outside the regions mutated in the B.1.351 and B.1.1.7 variants were reportedly recognized by nearly half of the unique spike-specific TCRs. Participants were mostly white British, with more females than males. The authors suggested clonal diversity may have been underestimated. The vaccine-associated CD4 TCRs covered the entire spike protein, and the dominant responses fell in regions 160-218 and 743-854. In the small 56-69-year group, the increase in depth fell short of significance, most likely because of low power. Because no day 14 peak-response samples were available, repertoires were characterized only after the peak T cell response. Conclusions about previously exposed vaccinees are limited, since just five or six AZD1222 recipients were seropositive for SARS-CoV-2 at baseline.

The label giving this sample's time point can be read as: baseline before first vaccination. Vaccinee samples were obtained from the UK trials COV001 and COV002, which included a single-blind randomized controlled phase 2/3 trial of AZD1222 (ChAdOx1 nCoV-19) in healthy adults. For TCRbeta chain sequencing, PBMC samples were collected from trial participants at day 0 and at day 28 after the second dose. The rearrangement combines TRBV10-3 with TRBJ1-4; the D gene is possibly TRBD1, with 6 bases matching. The sequenced sample was peripheral blood, obtained on day 0 of AZD1222 vaccination. This clonotype was sampled from an adult in good health. The CDR3 region reads CAISESGGSIEKLFF. In nucleotides, the sequence is TGTGCCATCAGTGAGTCGGGGGGCTCCATTGAAAAACTGTTTTTT.